Following are 20 T cell receptor beta chains from one sample sequenced in a study of CD8 T cells in ankylosing spondylitis. TCRdb fed the 5' RACE reads into MiXCR, producing one record per CDR3 protein. The table includes around 100,000 distinct CDR3 sequences, approximately 25% detected once. Source material: synovial fluid, either unsorted or a sorted T cell fraction (not recorded which). These receptors all stem from a male donor with ankylosing spondylitis.

This clonotype was counted between two and nine times. This chain joins TRBV2 and TRBJ2-4; 14 bases match TRBD2. Germline loops: CDR1 SNHLY, CDR2 FYNNEI. Trimming removed 6 bases from V and 13 bases from J; junction bases left unmatched: 14. This CDR3 is 16 amino acids long. Here the CDR3 reads CASRTGTSGSRGLQYF. The CDR3 DNA sequence: TGTGCCAGCAGAACAGGGACTAGCGGGAGCCGGGGCCTCCAGTACTTC.

This clonotype was observed a handful of times. This chain joins TRBV28 and TRBJ1-1, with D tentatively TRBD1 (5 bases). V lost 3 bases and J 11 bases, leaving 16 bases between the germline ends. The CDR3 runs to 13 residues. Germline V lookup: CDR1 MDHEN, CDR2 SYDVKM. CDR3 protein: CASSFRAGPGAFF. Here the CDR3 DNA reads TGTGCCAGCAGTTTCAGGGCAGGGCCAGGCGCTTTCTTT.

There are many counts of this clonotype. This chain uses TRBV29-1 with TRBJ1-5; D gene uncertain. The V end was cut by 4 bases, the J end by 7 bases, with 14 bases between. This CDR3 is 13 amino acids long. Germline CDR1 reads SQVTM; CDR2 reads ANQGSEA. CDR3: CSVVDRVEQPQHF. CDR3 nucleotide sequence: TGCAGCGTTGTTGATAGGGTAGAGCAGCCCCAGCATTTT. Looking up the rest from reference TRBV29-1 and TRBJ1-5 gives the full variable domain: SAVISQKPSRDICQRGTSLTIQCQVDSQVTMMFWYRQQPGQSLTLIATANQGSEATYESGFVIDKFPISRPNLTFSTLTVSNMSPEDSSIYLCSVVDRVEQPQHFGDGTRLSIL.

This clonotype has only a few counts. The genes are TRBV15 and TRBJ2-5; no reliable D call. Germline V CDR1 and CDR2: LNHNV, YYDKDF (reference sequence). The length of the CDR3 is 15 residues. Trimming left V 0 bases short and J 1 base short, with 9 bases between. CDR3 region: CATSRDRAVQETQYF. The DNA for the CDR3 is TGTGCCACCAGCAGAGATAGAGCAGTCCAAGAGACCCAGTACTTC.

The chain joins TRBV28 to TRBJ2-7; 9 bases are a match to TRBD1. Trimming cost V 5 bases and J 6 bases; bases outside gene matches: 11. CDR1 is MDHEN, CDR2 SYDVKM, per germline. CDR3 length equals 15 residues. CDR3 in DNA: TGTGCCAGCAGTCTCGGCGGGACAGGGAAAAGCGAGCAGTACGTC. Protein product: CASSLGGTGKSEQYV.

This clonotype was seen many times. The rearrangement joins TRBV14 to TRBJ2-1, with TRBD2 identical over 8 bases. The CDR3 covers 15 residues. J lost 0 bases, V lost 4 bases, and 2 bases had no gene match. The V gene's germline CDR1 is SGHDN and CDR2 FVKESK. CDR3 sequence (DNA): TGTGCCAGCAGCCGCGGGAGGAGCTCCTACAATGAGCAGTTCTTC. Its translation is CASSRGRSSYNEQFF.

J is TRBJ1-2 and V is TRBV20-1, with D unresolved. The CDR3 contains 13 residues. Germline-derived CDR1 and CDR2 are DFQATT and SNEGSKA (reference sequence). Trimming pared 5 bases from V and 3 bases from J, leaving 13 bases between. The CDR3 DNA is TGCAGTGCTTGGGAGAGGGTTGACTATGGCTACACCTTC. It specifies CSAWERVDYGYTF.

V and J are TRBV29-1 and TRBJ2-5, with 11 bases aligning to TRBD2. CDR3 length: 15 amino acids. Looked up from germline, CDR1 is SQVTM and CDR2 is ANQGSEA. The V gene end was trimmed by 7 bases and the J gene end by 1 base; junction bases not matched to a gene: 8. This chain's CDR3 is CSGSGTSGPQETQYF. The CDR3 DNA reads as TGCAGCGGATCCGGGACTAGCGGACCCCAAGAGACCCAGTACTTC.

This clonotype was recorded many times. The chain links TRBV7-9 to TRBJ2-7; tentatively, D is TRBD1 (5 bases). This CDR3 region has 15 residues. Germline CDR1 is SEHNR and CDR2 is FQNEAQ (reference sequence). The V gene lost 4 bases and the J gene lost 3 bases, with 16 bases spanning the gap. CDR3 nucleotide sequence: TGTGCCAGCAGCTCTGGGCAGGGCCCTATCTACGAGCAGTACGTC. Amino acids: CASSSGQGPIYEQYV.

The rearrangement uses TRBV2 and TRBJ1-2; 11 bases are a match to TRBD1. Germline V CDR1 and CDR2: SNHLY, FYNNEI. This CDR3 comprises 14 residues. V dropped 6 bases and J dropped 3; count of bases not matched to a gene: 3. As DNA, the CDR3 is TGTGCCAGCAGGTGGACAGGGGGCGACTATGGCTACACCTTC. It specifies CASRWTGGDYGYTF.

This clonotype was observed a few times. The genes are TRBV11-1 and TRBJ2-3, with TRBD1 as a possible D gene (6 bases). Germline lookup yields CDR1 SGHAT and CDR2 FQDESV (reference sequence). V lost 1 base, J lost 4 bases, and 12 bases lay in between. This CDR3 has 15 amino acids. As DNA, the CDR3 is TGTGCCAGCAGCTTAGGGACAGAGGTCGCAGATACGCAGTATTTT. Translated: CASSLGTEVADTQYF. Full variable domain (outside the CDR3, taken from reference TRBV11-1 and TRBJ2-3): EAEVAQSPRYKITEKSQAVAFWCDPISGHATLYWYRQILGQGPELLVQFQDESVVDDSQLPKDRFSAERLKGVDSTLKIQPAELGDSAMYLCASSLGTEVADTQYFGPGTRLTVL.

The genes are TRBV3-1 and TRBJ2-1; 13 positions agree with TRBD2. The germline gives CDR1 LGHDT, CDR2 YNNKEL (reference sequence). V gave up 0 bases and J gave up 3 bases; unmatched junction bases: 2. This CDR3 region has 17 residues. The CDR3 sequence: CASSQETSGGGYNEQFF. The CDR3 DNA sequence: TGTGCCAGCAGCCAAGAAACTAGCGGGGGGGGCTACAATGAGCAGTTCTTC.

The chain links TRBV27 to TRBJ2-7, with D perhaps matching TRBD1 (5 bases). CDR1 and CDR2 (germline): MNHEY, SMNVEV (reference sequence). The V end lost 5 bases, the J end lost 9 bases, and 14 bases lay between the germline ends. This CDR3 is built from 12 residues. CDR3 DNA sequence: TGTGCCAGCAGTACTTCAGACAGTGGGCAGTACTTC. This gives the protein CASSTSDSGQYF.

This clonotype has only a few counts. The rearrangement joins TRBV7-6 to TRBJ2-4; D remains ambiguous. V lost 1 base, J lost 8 bases, and 12 bases lay in between. Germline-derived CDR1 and CDR2 are SGHVS and FNYEAQ. The CDR3 runs to 14 residues. CDR3 nucleotide sequence: TGTGCCAGCAGCTTAGGGCCCGGGTTGGACATTCAGTACTTC. This translates into CASSLGPGLDIQYF. The full variable domain, completed using reference TRBV7-6 and TRBJ2-4, is GAGVSQSPRYKVTKRGQDVALRCDPISGHVSLYWYRQALGQGPEFLTYFNYEAQQDKSGLPNDRFSAERPEGSISTLTIQRTEQRDSAMYRCASSLGPGLDIQYFGAGTRLSVL.

This clonotype was detected many times. This chain connects TRBV11-3 to TRBJ2-5, with 7 bases that match TRBD2. CDR3 length: 16 residues. J gave up 5 bases and V 5 bases, and 14 bases lay outside the gene matches. Germline CDR1 SGHNT, CDR2 YENEEA. The CDR3 loop reads CASSPALLARYETQYF. The CDR3 coding sequence is TGTGCCAGCAGCCCCGCACTACTAGCGCGGTACGAGACCCAGTACTTC.

As regards this clonotype: This sequence may be a read error, since a much larger clone differs from it by one base. The DNA for the CDR3 is TGTGCCAGCAGCCATGGGACTAGGGTGACTCAAGAGACCCAGTACTTC. Translation gives CASSHGTRVTQETQYF. The V gene is TRBV14, the J gene TRBJ2-5; 8 bases are a match to TRBD2. V lost 3 bases to trimming and J lost 2 bases; unmatched junction nucleotides: 8. This CDR3 is 16 amino acids long. Germline-derived CDR1 and CDR2 are SGHDN and FVKESK. Full variable domain (rest looked up from reference TRBV14 and TRBJ2-5): EAGVTQFPSHSVIEKGQTVTLRCDPISGHDNLYWYRRVMGKEIKFLLHFVKESKQDESGMPNNRFLAERTGGTYSTLKVQPAELEDSGVYFCASSHGTRVTQETQYFGPGTRLLVL.

The chain links TRBV11-3 to TRBJ2-1, with 9 bases lining up with TRBD1. J lost 5 bases, V lost 6 bases, and 8 bases had no gene match. Germline V gene lookup returns CDR1 SGHNT and CDR2 YENEEA. The CDR3 spans 15 residues. CDR3 sequence (DNA): TGTGCCAGCAGTCCAGGGACAGGGTTTGACAATGAGCAGTTCTTC. Residues: CASSPGTGFDNEQFF.

This clonotype turned up a few times. The chain recombines TRBV24-1 with TRBJ2-3; maybe TRBD1 (6 bases). CDR1 is KGHDR and CDR2 is SFDVKD in the germline V gene. This CDR3 is 15 amino acids long. Trimming took 3 bases from V and 4 from J, leaving 13 bases between them. CDR3 sequence: CATSDRTVSADTQYF. Here the CDR3 DNA reads TGTGCCACCAGTGATAGGACAGTATCTGCAGATACGCAGTATTTT.

This clonotype was seen only a few times. The rearrangement uses TRBV14 and TRBJ2-5, with 11 nucleotides matching TRBD1. The V segment lost 3 bases and the J segment 4 bases; nucleotides outside the gene matches: 7. CDR1 and CDR2 from the germline V gene are SGHDN and FVKESK. This CDR3 is 16 amino acids long. As DNA, the CDR3 is TGTGCCAGCAGCCACCGGACAGGGGGCTGGTCAGAGACCCAGTACTTC. This encodes CASSHRTGGWSETQYF. The full variable domain, rest sourced from reference TRBV14 and TRBJ2-5, is EAGVTQFPSHSVIEKGQTVTLRCDPISGHDNLYWYRRVMGKEIKFLLHFVKESKQDESGMPNNRFLAERTGGTYSTLKVQPAELEDSGVYFCASSHRTGGWSETQYFGPGTRLLVL.

The CDR3 region has the DNA TGCGCCAGCAGCCAGGTCGGGGGAGCTGATACGCAGTATTTT. Its translation: CASSQVGGADTQYF. The chain links TRBV4-1 to TRBJ2-3, with TRBD2 as a possible D gene (6 bases). There are 14 residues in the CDR3. V shed 3 bases and J shed 6 bases, with 13 bases lying between them. Germline loops: CDR1 MGHRA, CDR2 YSYEKL.